These 9 T cell receptor beta chains were sequenced from one sample in a study of cytomegalovirus exposure and HLA in healthy donors. PCR employed 60 Vbeta and 13 Jbeta primers. The table came from immunoSEQ multiplex PCR; TCRdb's copy has only in-frame clones and leaves some out. The sample yields about 80,000 clones, roughly 80% seen once. The sequenced sample consisted of PBMCs. These receptors were obtained from a man aged 50-60 years in good health and CMV-seronegative.

This clone has more than one count but fewer than ten. The rearrangement uses TRBV4-3 and TRBJ1-2, with TRBD1 matching 7 bases. J gave up 5 bases and V 4 bases, and 10 bases lay outside the gene matches. The CDR3 is 15 residues long. Germline V gives CDR1 LGHNA, CDR2 YSLEER. CDR3 residues: CASSPMETGNYGYTF. CDR3 sequence (DNA): TGCGCCAGCAGCCCTATGGAGACAGGGAATTATGGCTACACCTTC.

The chain combines TRBV4-3 with TRBJ1-1; 7 bases match TRBD1. CDR1 and CDR2 (germline): LGHNA, YSLEER. Germline trimming cut 0 bases from V and 9 bases from J; bases unmatched to any gene: 7. This CDR3 contains 14 residues. The CDR3 DNA sequence: TGCGCCAGCAGCCAAGATAAGGGGGCGATCAAAGCTTTCTTT. Translated, it gives CASSQDKGAIKAFF.

V is TRBV4-2 and J is TRBJ2-5, with 11 bases lining up with TRBD1. The DNA end favors TRBJ2-7, so the J call may be wrong. CDR3 length equals 17 residues. CDR1 and CDR2 (germline): LGHNA, YNFKEQ. The DNA for the CDR3 is TGTGCCAGCAGCCAAGAGTTGGCGGGACAGGGGGTCTACGAGCAGTACTTC. Its translation: CASSQELAGQGVYEQYF.

This CDR3 reads CASSHGGSDGYTF. CDR3 nucleotides: TGTGCCAGCAGCCACGGGGGTTCGGATGGCTACACCTTC. V and J are TRBV9 and TRBJ1-2, with D possibly matching TRBD1 (5 bases). With 4 bases removed from V and 6 bases from J, the gap between germline ends came to 13 bases. CDR1 is SGDLS and CDR2 is YYNGEE in the germline V gene. There are 13 residues in the CDR3. Full variable domain (missing parts from reference TRBV9 and TRBJ1-2): DSGVTQTPKHLITATGQRVTLRCSPRSGDLSVYWYQQSLDQGLQFLIQYYNGEERAKGNILERFSAQQFPDLHSELNLSSLELGDSALYFCASSHGGSDGYTFGSGTRLTVV.

This rearrangement joins TRBV6-5 to TRBJ1-2; TRBD1 matches 7 bases. The CDR3 length is 15 residues. With V trimmed by 4 bases and J by 2 bases, 7 bases remained unmatched. CDR1 and CDR2 (germline): MNHEY, SVGAGI. CDR3 nucleotide sequence: TGTGCCAGCAGTTCCCGGGACAGTGGGAACTATGGCTACACCTTC. Amino acids: CASSSRDSGNYGYTF.

This chain uses TRBV19 with TRBJ2-1; the match to TRBD2 covers 14 bases. J gave up 1 base and V 5 bases, and 7 bases lay outside the gene matches. The CDR3 is 18 residues long. CDR1 LNHDA and CDR2 SQIVND come from the germline V gene (reference sequence). Here the CDR3 reads CASSPTGTSGGSYNEQFF. CDR3 DNA sequence: TGTGCCAGTAGTCCAACCGGGACTAGCGGGGGATCCTACAATGAGCAGTTCTTC.

This chain connects TRBV10-3 to TRBJ2-1, with 13 bases aligning to TRBD2. CDR1 and CDR2 from the germline V gene are ENHRY and SYGVKD. This CDR3 has 16 residues. V was clipped by 4 bases and J by 8 bases; unmatched bases: 8. CDR3 sequence reads: CAISASTSGGAHEQFF. The CDR3 DNA is TGTGCCATCAGTGCCTCTACTAGCGGGGGGGCGCATGAGCAGTTCTTC.

The gene calls are TRBV27 and TRBJ2-7, with TRBD1 matching over 9 bases. This CDR3 region has 14 residues. V shed 3 bases and J 6 bases; nucleotides not matched to a gene: 6. Germline V gene lookup returns CDR1 MNHEY and CDR2 SMNVEV (reference sequence). CDR3 residues: CASSLDRGSLEQYF. As DNA, the CDR3 is TGTGCCAGCAGTTTGGACAGGGGATCTCTCGAGCAGTACTTC.

The chain couples TRBV5-6 to TRBJ2-1; the match to TRBD2 covers 11 bases. Trimming at V came to 9 bases and at J to 6 bases, leaving 2 bases not matched to a gene. This CDR3 comprises 12 residues. Germline-derived CDR1 and CDR2 are SGHDT and YYEEEE. CDR3 in DNA: TGTGCCACCGGGACTAGCGGCAATGAGCAGTTCTTC. As protein: CATGTSGNEQFF.